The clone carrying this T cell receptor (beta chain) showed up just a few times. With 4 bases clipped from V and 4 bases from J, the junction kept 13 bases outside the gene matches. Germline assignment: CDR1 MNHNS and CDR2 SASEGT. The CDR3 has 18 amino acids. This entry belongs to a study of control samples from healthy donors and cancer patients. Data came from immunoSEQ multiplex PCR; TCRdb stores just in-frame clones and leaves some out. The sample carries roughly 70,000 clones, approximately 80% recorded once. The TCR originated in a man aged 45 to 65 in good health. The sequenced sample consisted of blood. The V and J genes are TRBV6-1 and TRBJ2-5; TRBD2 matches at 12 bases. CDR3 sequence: CASSALAGGPGARETQYF. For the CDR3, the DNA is TGTGCCAGCAGTGCCCTAGCGGGGGGGCCCGGGGCTCGAGAGACCCAGTACTTC.